Below are 13 T cell receptor beta chains sequenced from a single sample in a study of blood T cell repertoires in COVID-19. Using immunoSEQ multiplex PCR, the repertoire was profiled, and TCRdb retains in-frame clones only, with some absent. The data contain over 400,000 clones, roughly nine tenths of them singletons. Material for sequencing was peripheral blood. Source of these receptors: a woman between 50 and 59 years old with COVID-19, enrolled during active disease.

The V gene is TRBV7-9, the J gene TRBJ2-1, with 7 positions matching TRBD2. Trimming at V came to 5 bases and at J to 0 bases, leaving 7 bases not matched to a gene. Per the germline V gene, CDR1 is SEHNR and CDR2 is FQNEAQ (reference sequence). The CDR3 extends over 16 amino acids. The CDR3 DNA follows: TGTGCCAGCAGCCGGGCGGGGGACCCCTCCTACAATGAGCAGTTCTTC. As protein: CASSRAGDPSYNEQFF.

The DNA for the CDR3 is TGTGCCAGTAGTTCCCGGGACAGGCGTGCCGGGGAGCTGTTTTTT. It specifies CASSSRDRRAGELFF. The chain combines TRBV19 with TRBJ2-2, with 8 bases lining up with TRBD1. The J segment lost 6 bases and the V segment lost 5 bases, leaving 8 bases of the junction unmatched. The germline CDR1 and CDR2 sequences are LNHDA and SQIVND (reference sequence). This CDR3 comprises 15 residues.

The rearrangement links TRBV5-4 to TRBJ1-1; D unresolved. V lost 5 bases to trimming and J lost 4 bases, with 21 bases between them. This CDR3 is 16 amino acids long. Germline V gives CDR1 SGHNT, CDR2 YYREEE (reference sequence). The CDR3 sequence: CASSPIGGGEGTEAFF. As DNA, the CDR3 is TGTGCCAGCAGTCCAATAGGAGGAGGTGAGGGCACTGAAGCTTTCTTT.

The genes are TRBV7-9 and TRBJ1-2; D is perhaps TRBD1 (5 bases). Germline lookup yields CDR1 SEHNR and CDR2 FQNEAQ (reference sequence). The CDR3 spans 14 residues. Trimming stripped 7 bases from V and 4 bases from J, with 16 bases between. The DNA of the CDR3 is TGTGCCAGCACCAGCGTACAGGTCAGCTATGGCTACACCTTC. This translates into CASTSVQVSYGYTF. Full variable domain (remainder filled in from reference TRBV7-9 and TRBJ1-2): DTGVSQNPRHKITKRGQNVTFRCDPISEHNRLYWYRQTLGQGPEFLTYFQNEAQLEKSRLLSDRFSAERPKGSFSTLEIQRTEQGDSAMYLCASTSVQVSYGYTFGSGTRLTVV.

The V gene is TRBV10-1, the J gene TRBJ1-1, with D possibly matching TRBD1 (5 bases). The germline V gene has CDR1 WNHNN and CDR2 SYGVQD (reference sequence). The CDR3 runs to 13 residues. Between the trimmed V and J ends, which lost 4 bases and 5 bases, there was a span of 11 bases. CDR3 nucleotide sequence: TGCGCCAGCAGTGGGGGGGGTCGGACTGAAGCTTTCTTT. Translated, it gives CASSGGGRTEAFF.

This chain uses TRBV9 with TRBJ1-5; D perhaps matches TRBD1 (6 bases). Trimming stripped 0 bases from V and 7 bases from J, with 8 bases between. Germline lookup yields CDR1 SGDLS and CDR2 YYNGEE. The CDR3 is 13 amino acids. The DNA for the CDR3 is TGTGCCAGCAGCGTAGAGGACAGCCAGCCCCAGCATTTT. This encodes CASSVEDSQPQHF.

This clone was observed once. The rearrangement joins TRBV18 to TRBJ1-5; 12 bases align to TRBD1. Losses at the gene ends were 2 bases for V and 1 base for J; bases not matched to a gene: 9. Germline loops: CDR1 KGHSH, CDR2 LQKENI. The length of the CDR3 is 19 residues. DNA for the CDR3: TGTGCCAGCTCACCAAATAGCGGGACAGGGGGCAGGAGCAATCAGCCCCAGCATTTT. Translating gives CASSPNSGTGGRSNQPQHF. The variable domain in full, completed from reference TRBV18 and TRBJ1-5, reads NAGVMQNPRHLVRRRGQEARLRCSPMKGHSHVYWYRQLPEEGLKFMVYLQKENIIDESGMPKERFSAEFPKEGPSILRIQQVVRGDSAAYFCASSPNSGTGGRSNQPQHFGDGTRLSIL.

The V call is TRBV11-2, the J call TRBJ1-1; unclear D gene. This CDR3 is 13 amino acids long. Deletions cut 3 bases from V and 1 base from J, with 6 bases between. Germline assignment: CDR1 SGHAT and CDR2 FQNNGV. CDR3 amino acids: CASSFAENTEAFF. The CDR3 region has the DNA TGTGCCAGCAGCTTTGCGGAGAACACTGAAGCTTTCTTT. Full variable domain (outside the CDR3, taken from reference TRBV11-2 and TRBJ1-1): EAGVAQSPRYKIIEKRQSVAFWCNPISGHATLYWYQQILGQGPKLLIQFQNNGVVDDSQLPKDRFSAERLKGVDSTLKIQPAKLEDSAVYLCASSFAENTEAFFGQGTRLTVV.

This clone appeared a single time. V and J are TRBV19 and TRBJ2-7; 9 nucleotides line up with TRBD1. J lost 4 bases, V lost 4 bases, and 5 bases had no gene match. CDR1 is LNHDA, CDR2 SQIVND, per germline (reference sequence). The CDR3 consists of 14 residues. The CDR3 nucleotides are TGTGCCAGTAGTAAAGGACAGGGGAGGTACGAGCAGTACTTC. Its translation: CASSKGQGRYEQYF.

The chain combines TRBV11-3 with TRBJ2-5, with TRBD2 as a possible D gene (6 bases). The germline V gene encodes CDR1 SGHNT and CDR2 YENEEA. Trimming removed 3 bases from V and 1 base from J, with 21 bases in between. This CDR3 contains 18 residues. For the CDR3, the DNA is TGTGCCAGCAGCTTTTATACGAGGAGGGGTAACCGCCAAGAGACCCAGTACTTC. It is translated as CASSFYTRRGNRQETQYF.

The chain links TRBV5-6 to TRBJ2-1, with 7 bases identical to TRBD2. Germline CDR1 SGHDT, CDR2 YYEEEE. V lost 2 bases and J lost 3; bases outside the gene matches: 5. This CDR3 spans 15 amino acids. DNA of the CDR3: TGTGCCAGCAGCTTTATATCTAGCGGCTACAATGAGCAGTTCTTC. Amino acids: CASSFISSGYNEQFF.

The rearrangement links TRBV6-5 to TRBJ1-4; D remains unclear. Germline assignment: CDR1 MNHEY and CDR2 SVGAGI. The CDR3 runs 13 residues. V gave up 2 bases and J gave up 3 bases, with 4 bases separating them. The CDR3: CASSYRSNEKLFF. CDR3 DNA: TGTGCCAGCAGTTACCGTTCTAATGAAAAACTGTTTTTT.

The chain carries TRBV5-1 and TRBJ1-1, with D possibly matching TRBD1 (5 bases). V lost 2 bases and J lost 5, with 13 bases in between. The CDR3 has 14 amino acids. The germline V gene encodes CDR1 SGHRS and CDR2 YFSETQ. CDR3: CASSFRGSGTEAFF. The CDR3 DNA reads TGCGCCAGCAGCTTCCGGGGGTCGGGAACTGAAGCTTTCTTT.